This T cell receptor beta chain is from a study of CD8+CD57+ T cells in acquired aplastic anemia. Turning to the study itself: 3.2 ug was the average amount of DNA from sorted CD4+ and CD8+ cells. The study's findings and limits: It was found that more than 25 CD8+ CDR3 sequences were shared between patients and controls.

TCR beta VDJ combinations and CDR3 sequences were profiled from genomic DNA. One entry per CDR3 protein results from TCRdb running MiXCR on the reads. In the table there are under 200,000 distinct CDR3 sequences, about half of which are singletons. In its sample, this clonotype was seen many times. Its antigen is unidentified. Patients who underwent sequencing had shown CD8+CD57+ cell expansion by flow cytometry. Diagnosis of severe acquired aplastic anemia applied to all patients. Blood samples were obtained from patients who had received no prior therapy. The CDR3 totals 14 residues. Looked up from germline, CDR1 is LNHDA and CDR2 is SQIVND (reference sequence). V gave up 8 bases and J gave up 2 bases, with 14 bases separating them.

The origin of this receptor is a human donor with aplastic anemia. J is TRBJ2-3 and V is TRBV19, with D possibly being TRBD2 (5 bases). Sequencing was carried out using sorted CD4+, CD8+, or CD8+CD57+ T cells (not recorded which) from PBMCs. DNA for the CDR3: TGTGCCAGTCGCGGGCCCCAACTCACAGATACGCAGTATTTT. Translated: CASRGPQLTDTQYF.